This TCR beta chain was sequenced during a study of T cell repertoires in ileal Crohn's disease. The assay was immunoSEQ multiplex PCR, and TCRdb's table has in-frame clones only and misses some. The sample carries around 2,000 clones, around 66% recorded once. CDR1 and CDR2 (germline): SGHRS, YFSETQ. There are 17 residues in the CDR3. J gave up 5 bases and V 4 bases, and 7 bases lay outside the gene matches. This clone was picked up one time. This TCR was recovered from an adult with Crohn's disease. Material: ileal tissue. The gene calls are TRBV5-1 and TRBJ2-2; 14 bases are a match to TRBD2. CDR3 sequence reads: CASSDGLAGGRTGELFF. The DNA of the CDR3 is TGCGCCAGCAGCGACGGACTAGCGGGAGGAAGGACCGGGGAGCTGTTTTTT.